This T cell receptor (beta chain) derives from a study of T cells in Graves' hyperthyroidism and ophthalmopathy. Turning to the study itself: Blood from the periphery was taken at initial diagnosis, before any treatment.

8.5 to 10 ml of fresh peripheral blood supplied the PBMCs. Study conclusions and caveats: Within blood appeared most thyroid clonotypes that had expanded above 0.001.

This clonotype was seen many times. Its antigen is still unknown. The CDR3 is made up of 14 amino acids. The V and J ends lost 1 base and 7 bases respectively, with 14 bases between them. The germline V gene has CDR1 MDHEN and CDR2 SYDVKM. From RNA transcripts, TCR beta CDR3 regions were amplified. An initial round of RT-PCR targeting the TCR CDR3 relied on the HTBI primer set. MiXCR was run by TCRdb on the multiplex PCR reads, yielding one entry per CDR3 protein. The data hold over 45,000 distinct CDR3 sequences, with around 50% observed a single time. The sequencing input was blood. The origin of this receptor is a woman aged 25 to 45 with Graves' ophthalmopathy. V is TRBV28 and J is TRBJ2-7; D is uncertain. CDR3 DNA: TGTGCCAGCAGTTTATATGGGGTGCGTCTGGAGCAGTACTTC. Protein: CASSLYGVRLEQYF.